The 32 T cell receptor beta chains below come from one sample, sequenced in a study of identical twins. MiXCR was run by TCRdb on the 5' RACE reads, yielding one entry per CDR3 protein. Of 350,000 to 450,000 distinct CDR3 sequences listed, 15% to 20% are singletons. The sample consisted of naive T cells sorted from blood. Receptor source: a man aged 50 to 60 in good health.

The chain links TRBV18 to TRBJ1-1; D ambiguous. The germline CDR1 and CDR2 sequences are KGHSH and LQKENI. Trimming shortened V by 2 bases and J by 5 bases, and 6 bases separated the two germline ends. CDR3 length: 12 amino acids. The CDR3 sequence: CASSPGRTEAFF. Here the CDR3 DNA reads TGTGCCAGCTCACCAGGGAGGACTGAAGCTTTCTTT.

This clonotype was detected only a few times. The genes are TRBV5-1 and TRBJ2-5, with a tentative D call TRBD1 (5 bases). The CDR3 has 14 amino acids. Germline V gene data show CDR1 as SGHRS and CDR2 as YFSETQ. The ends were cut back, 1 base at V and 2 bases at J, with 9 bases in the middle. In nucleotides, the CDR3 is TGCGCCAGCAGCTTGAGACAGATGCAAGAGACCCAGTACTTC. It is translated as CASSLRQMQETQYF. The entire variable domain, with the rest obtained from reference TRBV5-1 and TRBJ2-5, is as follows: KAGVTQTPRYLIKTRGQQVTLSCSPISGHRSVSWYQQTPGQGLQFLFEYFSETQRNKGNFPGRFSGRQFSNSRSEMNVSTLELGDSALYLCASSLRQMQETQYFGPGTRLLVL.

This clonotype was seen a handful of times. The genes are TRBV5-6 and TRBJ2-7; 11 bases align to TRBD1. V lost 2 bases to trimming and J lost 6 bases; unmatched junction nucleotides: 7. The CDR3 is 15 amino acids. Germline V CDR1 and CDR2: SGHDT, YYEEEE. The CDR3 is CASSFGSGQGVEQYF. CDR3 sequence (DNA): TGTGCCAGCAGCTTTGGCTCGGGACAGGGGGTCGAGCAGTACTTC. Full variable domain (rest looked up from reference TRBV5-6 and TRBJ2-7): DAGVTQSPTHLIKTRGQQVTLRCSPKSGHDTVSWYQQALGQGPQFIFQYYEEEERQRGNFPDRFSGHQFPNYSSELNVNALLLGDSALYLCASSFGSGQGVEQYFGPGTRLTVT.

This clonotype appeared many times. The rearrangement uses TRBV5-1 and TRBJ2-7; D assignment may be TRBD1 or TRBD2 (5 bases each). V lost 0 bases and J lost 3, with 10 bases in between. CDR3 length: 14 residues. The V gene's germline CDR1 is SGHRS and CDR2 YFSETQ. Here the CDR3 DNA reads TGCGCCAGCAGCTTGGGTGGGACCAACTACGAGCAGTACTTC. Its protein product is CASSLGGTNYEQYF.

This sequence joins TRBV25-1 and TRBJ2-2; D is unclear. The V gene's germline CDR1 is MGHDK and CDR2 SYGVNS. The CDR3 has 13 residues. Trimming took 4 bases from V and 2 from J, leaving 5 bases between them. The chain's CDR3 is CASSVSNTGELFF. CDR3 nucleotide sequence: TGTGCCAGCAGTGTATCCAACACCGGGGAGCTGTTTTTT.

The chain carries TRBV29-1 and TRBJ2-1; TRBD2 agrees at 14 bases. The germline CDR1 and CDR2 sequences are SQVTM and ANQGSEA. The V gene end was trimmed by 6 bases and the J gene end by 9 bases; junction bases not matched to a gene: 7. The CDR3 is made up of 14 amino acids. In DNA, the CDR3 is TGCAGCGTGGGACTAGCGGGAGTCCTATTTGAGCAGTTCTTC. The encoded protein is CSVGLAGVLFEQFF.

The chain combines TRBV9 with TRBJ2-4; TRBD1 agrees at 7 bases. The junction had 8 bases not matched to a gene; V was cut back by 0 bases and J by 5 bases. Per the germline V gene, CDR1 is SGDLS and CDR2 is YYNGEE. CDR3 length: 16 amino acids. The chain's CDR3 is CASSVGSSRGQNIQYF. The DNA of the CDR3 is TGTGCCAGCAGCGTAGGCTCGAGTAGGGGGCAAAACATTCAGTACTTC.

The rearrangement joins TRBV20-1 to TRBJ2-3; the D is unclear. Looked up from germline, CDR1 is DFQATT and CDR2 is SNEGSKA (reference sequence). The V end was cut by 6 bases, the J end by 4 bases, with 14 bases between. The CDR3 spans 13 residues. The CDR3 loop is CSAPHEVADTQYF. The CDR3, as DNA: TGCAGTGCCCCACACGAGGTAGCAGATACGCAGTATTTT.

This clonotype was counted many times. The V gene is TRBV4-1, the J gene TRBJ2-3; TRBD1 might be the D (5 bases). CDR1 and CDR2 (germline): MGHRA, YSYEKL. Trimming took 7 bases from V and 6 from J, leaving 20 bases between them. The length of the CDR3 is 15 residues. CDR3 sequence: CASTSRGRVSDTQYF. The DNA for the CDR3 is TGCGCCAGCACCTCAAGGGGCAGGGTATCCGATACGCAGTATTTT.

This clonotype was detected many times. V usage is TRBV28 and J usage is TRBJ2-2; tentative D call: TRBD2 (6 bases). V lost 8 bases to trimming and J lost 1 base, with 17 bases between them. The CDR3 is 16 amino acids. The germline V gene has CDR1 MDHEN and CDR2 SYDVKM. For the CDR3, the DNA is TGTGCCAGCCGGGGGATGGGATTTGAGAACACCGGGGAGCTGTTTTTT. It yields the protein CASRGMGFENTGELFF. The complete variable domain, with remaining parts taken from reference TRBV28 and TRBJ2-2, reads DVKVTQSSRYLVKRTGEKVFLECVQDMDHENMFWYRQDPGLGLRLIYFSYDVKMKEKGDIPEGYSVSREKKERFSLILESASTNQTSMYLCASRGMGFENTGELFFGEGSRLTVL.

The sample holds a few counts of this clonotype. This chain joins TRBV9 and TRBJ2-5; tentatively, D is TRBD2 (5 bases). From germline, CDR1 is SGDLS and CDR2 YYNGEE. V was cut by 3 bases and J by 5 bases, with 14 bases left in between. This CDR3 comprises 14 residues. CDR3 bases: TGTGCCAGCAGCGAGGACGACTATTTGGAGACCCAGTACTTC. It translates to CASSEDDYLETQYF.

The table lists this clonotype with a few counts. CDR3 region: CSAKTNTGNQPQHF. In DNA, the CDR3 is TGCAGTGCTAAGACGAATACGGGGAACCAGCCCCAGCATTTT. The chain is built from TRBV20-1 and TRBJ1-5; the D is unclear. Trimming removed 4 bases from V and 7 bases from J, with 17 bases in between. CDR3 size: 14 residues. Germline CDR1 reads DFQATT; CDR2 reads SNEGSKA (reference sequence).

This clonotype appeared many times. J is TRBJ2-1 and V is TRBV10-2; 12 bases are shared with TRBD2. Germline V gives CDR1 WSHSY, CDR2 SAAADI. The CDR3 is 16 residues long. The ends lost 4 bases at V and 10 bases at J; junction bases unmatched: 11. Here the CDR3 reads CASSALRRLAGVEQFF. As DNA, the CDR3 is TGCGCCAGCAGTGCTCTCCGAAGACTAGCGGGGGTGGAGCAGTTCTTC.

This clonotype was seen more than once but under ten times. This chain connects TRBV6-2 or TRBV6-3 to TRBJ2-3; TRBD1 matches at 7 bases. V was pared by 2 bases and J by 4 bases, with 6 bases of the junction left unmatched. Germline CDR1 is MNHEY and CDR2 is SVGEGT. CDR3 size: 15 residues. The CDR3 reads CASSYRGRLADTQYF. The CDR3 nucleotides read TGTGCCAGCAGTTACAGGGGGCGTTTGGCAGATACGCAGTATTTT.

This rearrangement joins TRBV10-3 to TRBJ2-1; perhaps TRBD1 as D (6 bases). The CDR3 runs 17 residues. Per the germline V gene, CDR1 is ENHRY and CDR2 is SYGVKD. V dropped 10 bases and J dropped 0 bases, with 22 bases sitting between them. The CDR3 sequence: CATRTSGAQSSYNEQFF. The CDR3 region has the DNA TGTGCCACCAGAACTTCAGGGGCCCAAAGCTCCTACAATGAGCAGTTCTTC.

This clonotype showed up many times. The V gene is TRBV29-1, the J gene TRBJ2-1; 10 bases fit TRBD2. CDR1 is SQVTM and CDR2 is ANQGSEA in the germline V gene. The J segment lost 4 bases and the V segment lost 8 bases, leaving 11 bases of the junction unmatched. This CDR3 region has 15 residues. CDR3: CSISRGLARYNEQFF. CDR3 DNA sequence: TGCAGCATCTCGAGGGGACTAGCGCGTTACAATGAGCAGTTCTTC.

V gene TRBV20-1 combines with J gene TRBJ1-4, with a weak D call TRBD1 (5 bases). CDR3 length: 13 amino acids. CDR1 is DFQATT and CDR2 is SNEGSKA in the germline V gene (reference sequence). V was trimmed by 5 bases and J by 5 bases, leaving 12 bases between them. The chain's CDR3 is CSARTSGNEKLFF. The CDR3 region has the DNA TGCAGTGCTCGGACATCCGGCAATGAAAAACTGTTTTTT.

The sample holds a few counts of this clonotype. The V and J genes are TRBV6-5 and TRBJ2-2, with 10 nucleotides matching TRBD1. V lost 6 bases to trimming and J lost 5 bases; unmatched junction nucleotides: 9. Germline V gene lookup returns CDR1 MNHEY and CDR2 SVGAGI. This CDR3 spans 16 amino acids. This CDR3 is CASSYPRDRGTGELFF. CDR3 nucleotide sequence: TGTGCCAGCAGCTACCCACGGGACAGGGGTACCGGGGAGCTGTTTTTT.

This chain links TRBV6-5 with TRBJ1-6, with a tentative D call TRBD1 (5 bases). The CDR3 loop spans 14 amino acids. V was shortened by 2 bases and J by 7 bases, with 9 bases between the two germline ends. Germline CDR1 MNHEY, CDR2 SVGAGI. Here the CDR3 DNA reads TGTGCCAGCAGTTACACAGGAACCAATTCACCCCTCCACTTT. Amino acids: CASSYTGTNSPLHF.

This chain uses TRBV7-6 with TRBJ2-7; 8 bases are a match to TRBD1. Germline CDR1 SGHVS, CDR2 FNYEAQ. With 0 bases clipped from V and 5 bases from J, the junction kept 6 bases outside the gene matches. CDR3 length: 15 residues. CDR3 nucleotides: TGTGCCAGCAGCTTAGCCCCGGACAGGGCCCACGAGCAGTACTTC. Its translation is CASSLAPDRAHEQYF.

This clonotype was found a few times. The gene calls are TRBV20-1 and TRBJ1-2; maybe TRBD1 (6 bases). The V gene's germline CDR1 is DFQATT and CDR2 SNEGSKA (reference sequence). V was clipped by 0 bases and J by 8 bases, with 16 bases between them. This CDR3 contains 14 residues. CDR3 DNA sequence: TGCAGTGCTAGAGACTCCGGGACAACGGGGGGCTACACCTTC. It is translated as CSARDSGTTGGYTF.

The table lists this clonotype with many counts. The chain couples TRBV6-2 or TRBV6-3 to TRBJ2-3; 8 bases match TRBD2. The CDR3 spans 13 residues. Unmatched junction bases numbered 2, after V lost 4 bases and J lost 5 bases. Germline V CDR1 and CDR2: MNHEY, SVGEGT. The CDR3 loop reads CASSSLAGDTQYF. DNA of the CDR3: TGTGCCAGCAGTTCGCTAGCGGGAGATACGCAGTATTTT.

This clonotype was counted a few times. The chain links TRBV12-3 or TRBV12-4 to TRBJ1-6; D is unclear. The V end was cut by 7 bases, the J end by 4 bases, with 11 bases between. The CDR3 runs 14 residues. The CDR3 DNA is TGTGCCAGCACCATTGCCCTATATAATTCACCCCTCCACTTT. This gives the protein CASTIALYNSPLHF.

V gene TRBV20-1 combines with J gene TRBJ2-5, with D possibly TRBD2 on 6 matching bases. The CDR3 runs 12 residues. With 7 bases removed from V and 4 bases from J, the gap between germline ends came to 13 bases. Germline values: CDR1 DFQATT, CDR2 SNEGSKA (reference sequence). The CDR3 DNA follows: TGCAGTGTTCGGGCGGGAAGAGAGACCCAGTACTTC. Protein product: CSVRAGRETQYF.

This clonotype showed up just a few times. V gene TRBV11-2 combines with J gene TRBJ2-7; 9 bases are a match to TRBD1. CDR3 length equals 13 residues. The junction had 4 bases not matched to a gene; V was cut back by 8 bases and J by 2 bases. Germline lookup yields CDR1 SGHAT and CDR2 FQNNGV. Here the CDR3 DNA reads TGTGCCAGCGGCGGGGACAGGGCCTACGAGCAGTACTTC. Translated: CASGGDRAYEQYF.

Of note for this clonotype: The junction differs from germline at one of its ends, possibly a read error. The chain links TRBV20-1 to TRBJ2-1; 16 nucleotides align to TRBD2. Germline CDR1 is DFQATT and CDR2 is SNEGSKA (reference sequence). The CDR3 runs 16 residues. The CDR3 bases are TGCAGTGCGAGAGGGACTAGCGGGAGGGCCTGGGATGAGCAGTTCTTC. Translation: CSARGTSGRAWDEQFF.

This clonotype was seen many times. This sequence joins TRBV6-5 and TRBJ2-4, with 8 nucleotides matching TRBD2. The germline gives CDR1 MNHEY, CDR2 SVGAGI. V gave up 6 bases and J gave up 3 bases; unmatched junction bases: 10. This CDR3 is 16 amino acids long. As DNA, the CDR3 is TGTGCCAGCAGGACTCGGGGGGGCCGGGGCAAAAACATTCAGTACTTC. Protein product: CASRTRGGRGKNIQYF.

CDR3 residues: CSARKTGLEADTQYF. For the CDR3, the DNA is TGCAGTGCTAGAAAAACCGGACTAGAGGCAGATACGCAGTATTTT. The rearrangement joins TRBV20-1 to TRBJ2-3; TRBD2 aligns across 7 bases. Germline CDR1 is DFQATT and CDR2 is SNEGSKA (reference sequence). V lost 2 bases to trimming and J lost 4 bases; unmatched junction nucleotides: 9. This CDR3 comprises 15 residues.

The DNA for the CDR3 is TGTGCCACCAGCCCCTCGCGACAGGGCCTGTTTTTT. Its protein is CATSPSRQGLFF. V is TRBV15 and J is TRBJ1-4, with 7 bases lining up with TRBD1. Losses at the gene ends were 5 bases for V and 14 bases for J; bases not matched to a gene: 8. There are 12 residues in the CDR3. In germline, CDR1 is LNHNV, CDR2 YYDKDF (reference sequence). The entire variable domain, with the rest obtained from reference TRBV15 and TRBJ1-4, is as follows: DAMVIQNPRYQVTQFGKPVTLSCSQTLNHNVMYWYQQKSSQAPKLLFHYYDKDFNNEADTPDNFQSRRPNTSFCFLDIRSPGLGDTAMYLCATSPSRQGLFFGSGTQLSVL.

This clonotype has at least ten counts. The chain couples TRBV28 to TRBJ2-5, with no clear D. The germline V gene encodes CDR1 MDHEN and CDR2 SYDVKM. V lost 4 bases and J 2 bases, leaving 11 bases between the germline ends. The CDR3 extends over 14 amino acids. CDR3 loop: CASSSDGEQETQYF. CDR3 in DNA: TGTGCCAGCAGTTCGGACGGAGAGCAAGAGACCCAGTACTTC.

This clonotype was detected many times. The J gene is TRBJ2-1, the V gene TRBV12-3 or TRBV12-4; TRBD1 might be the D (7 bases). Trimming pared 3 bases from V and 9 bases from J, leaving 15 bases between. This CDR3 region has 14 residues. The CDR3 nucleotides read TGTGCCAGCAGTTTCAGGGGGGCCGAAAGTGAGCAGTTCTTC. Translated, it gives CASSFRGAESEQFF.

This chain joins TRBV20-1 and TRBJ2-7; D may be TRBD2 (6 bases). CDR1 and CDR2 from the germline V gene are DFQATT and SNEGSKA (reference sequence). This CDR3 has 15 amino acids. Trimming removed 0 bases from V and 2 bases from J, with 14 bases in between. In DNA form, the CDR3 reads TGCAGTGCTAGAGATACGGGGGAGAATCCCTACGAGCAGTACTTC. It encodes CSARDTGENPYEQYF.